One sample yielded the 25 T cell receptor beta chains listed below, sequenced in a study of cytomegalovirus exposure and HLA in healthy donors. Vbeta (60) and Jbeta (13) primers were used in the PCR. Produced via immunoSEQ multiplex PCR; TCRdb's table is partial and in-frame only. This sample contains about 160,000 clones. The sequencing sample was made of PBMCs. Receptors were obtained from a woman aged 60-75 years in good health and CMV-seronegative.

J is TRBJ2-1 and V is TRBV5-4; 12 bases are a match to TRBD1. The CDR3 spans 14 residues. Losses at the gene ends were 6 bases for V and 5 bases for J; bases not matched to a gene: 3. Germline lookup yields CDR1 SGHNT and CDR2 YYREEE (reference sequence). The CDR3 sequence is CASMGQGANNEQFF. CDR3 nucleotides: TGTGCCAGCATGGGACAGGGGGCGAACAATGAGCAGTTCTTC.

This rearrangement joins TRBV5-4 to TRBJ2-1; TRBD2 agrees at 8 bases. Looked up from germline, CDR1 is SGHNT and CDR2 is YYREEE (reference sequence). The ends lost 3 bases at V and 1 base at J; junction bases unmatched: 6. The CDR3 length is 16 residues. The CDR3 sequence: CASSSRGGASYNEQFF. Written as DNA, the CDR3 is TGTGCCAGCAGCTCCCGGGGGGGGGCATCCTACAATGAGCAGTTCTTC.

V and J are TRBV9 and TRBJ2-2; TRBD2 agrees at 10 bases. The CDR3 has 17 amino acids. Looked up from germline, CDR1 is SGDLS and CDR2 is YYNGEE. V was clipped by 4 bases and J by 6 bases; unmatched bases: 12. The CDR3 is CASSTHRAGGPPGELFF. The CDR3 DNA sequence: TGTGCCAGCAGCACACACCGAGCGGGAGGGCCGCCCGGGGAGCTGTTTTTT.

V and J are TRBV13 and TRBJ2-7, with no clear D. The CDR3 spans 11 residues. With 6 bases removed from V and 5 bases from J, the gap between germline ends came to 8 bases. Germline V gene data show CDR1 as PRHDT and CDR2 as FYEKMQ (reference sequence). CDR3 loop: CASSFFDEQYF. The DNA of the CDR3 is TGTGCCAGCAGTTTCTTTGACGAGCAGTACTTC.

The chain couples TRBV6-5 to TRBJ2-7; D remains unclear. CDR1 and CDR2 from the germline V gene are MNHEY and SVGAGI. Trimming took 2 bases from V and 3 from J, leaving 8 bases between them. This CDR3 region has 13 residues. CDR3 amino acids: CASSYTVLYEQYF. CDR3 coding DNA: TGTGCCAGCAGTTACACAGTCCTCTACGAGCAGTACTTC.

CDR3 sequence: CASSEAAQVVRTQYF. The CDR3 bases are TGTGCCAGCAGTGAAGCGGCACAGGTCGTGAGGACCCAGTACTTC. This sequence joins TRBV6-1 and TRBJ2-5; tentatively, D is TRBD1 (5 bases). Trimming pared 0 bases from V and 7 bases from J, leaving 15 bases between. Germline CDR1 is MNHNS and CDR2 is SASEGT. CDR3 length: 15 residues.

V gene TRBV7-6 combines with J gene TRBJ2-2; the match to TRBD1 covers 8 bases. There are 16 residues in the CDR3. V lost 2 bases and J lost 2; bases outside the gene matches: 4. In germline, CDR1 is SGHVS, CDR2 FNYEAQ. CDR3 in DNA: TGTGCCAGCAGCTTATGGGGGACAGGCAACACCGGGGAGCTGTTTTTT. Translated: CASSLWGTGNTGELFF.

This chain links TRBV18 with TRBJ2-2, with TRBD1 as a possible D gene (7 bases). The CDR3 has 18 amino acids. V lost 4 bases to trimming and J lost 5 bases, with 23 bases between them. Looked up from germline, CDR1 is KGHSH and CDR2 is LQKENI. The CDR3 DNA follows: TGTGCCAGCTCACGTACATTCCAGGGGGGATTTGGAACCGGGGAGCTGTTTTTT. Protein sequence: CASSRTFQGGFGTGELFF.

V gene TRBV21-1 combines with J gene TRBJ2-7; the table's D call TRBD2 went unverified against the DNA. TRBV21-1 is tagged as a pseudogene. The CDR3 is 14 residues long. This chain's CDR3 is CASSPWLDSYEQYF. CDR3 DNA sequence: TGTGCCAGCAGTCCCTGGCTAGATTCTTACGAGCAGTACTTC.

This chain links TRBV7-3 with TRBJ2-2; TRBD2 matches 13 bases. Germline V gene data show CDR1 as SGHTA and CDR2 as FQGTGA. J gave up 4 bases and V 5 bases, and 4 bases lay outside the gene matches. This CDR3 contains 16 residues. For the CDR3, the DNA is TGTGCCAGCAGCAAACTAGCGGGGGGGGGCACCGGGGAGCTGTTTTTT. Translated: CASSKLAGGGTGELFF. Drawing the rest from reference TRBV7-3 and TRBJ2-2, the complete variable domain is GAGVSQTPSNKVTEKGKYVELRCDPISGHTALYWYRQSLGQGPEFLIYFQGTGAADDSGLPNDRFFAVRPEGSVSTLKIQRTERGDSAVYLCASSKLAGGGTGELFFGEGSRLTVL.

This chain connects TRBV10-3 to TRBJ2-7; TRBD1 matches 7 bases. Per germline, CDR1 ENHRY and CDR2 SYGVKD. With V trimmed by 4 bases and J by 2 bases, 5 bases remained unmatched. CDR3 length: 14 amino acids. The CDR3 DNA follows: TGTGCCATCAGTGGCCGGGACAGCCCCTACGAGCAGTACTTC. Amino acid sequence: CAISGRDSPYEQYF.

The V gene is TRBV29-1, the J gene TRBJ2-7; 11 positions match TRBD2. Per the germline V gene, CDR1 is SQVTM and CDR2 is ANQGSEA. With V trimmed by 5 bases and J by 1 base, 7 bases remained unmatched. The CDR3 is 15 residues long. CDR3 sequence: CSVSSTSGTSYEQYF. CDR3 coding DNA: TGCAGCGTTTCTTCGACTAGCGGGACGTCCTACGAGCAGTACTTC.

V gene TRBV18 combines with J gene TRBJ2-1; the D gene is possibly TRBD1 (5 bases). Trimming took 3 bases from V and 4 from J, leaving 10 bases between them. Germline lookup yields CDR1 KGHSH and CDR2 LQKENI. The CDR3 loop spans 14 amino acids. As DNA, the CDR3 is TGTGCCAGCTCACCGAGGACACAGTACAATGAGCAGTTCTTC. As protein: CASSPRTQYNEQFF.

CDR3 protein: CATSDRESTGELFF. The DNA for the CDR3 is TGCGCCACATCCGACAGGGAGAGCACCGGGGAGCTGTTTTTT. The chain links TRBV10-1 to TRBJ2-2, with 7 bases that match TRBD1. The V gene's germline CDR1 is WNHNN and CDR2 SYGVQD (reference sequence). V shed 10 bases and J 4 bases; nucleotides not matched to a gene: 9. This CDR3 is built from 14 residues.

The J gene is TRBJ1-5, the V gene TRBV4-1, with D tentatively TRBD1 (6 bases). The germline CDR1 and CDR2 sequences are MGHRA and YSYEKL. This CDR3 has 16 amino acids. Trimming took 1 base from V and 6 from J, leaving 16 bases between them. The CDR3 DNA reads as TGCGCCAGCAGCCAAGGTGAGGGGGTATGGTTTCAGCCCCAGCATTTT. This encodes CASSQGEGVWFQPQHF.

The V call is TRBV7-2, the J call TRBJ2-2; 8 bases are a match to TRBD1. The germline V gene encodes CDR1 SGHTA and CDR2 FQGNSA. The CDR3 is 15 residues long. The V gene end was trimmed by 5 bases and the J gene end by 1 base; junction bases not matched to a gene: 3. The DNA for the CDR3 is TGTGCCAGCAGCGACGGACAGGGGAACACCGGGGAGCTGTTTTTT. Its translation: CASSDGQGNTGELFF.

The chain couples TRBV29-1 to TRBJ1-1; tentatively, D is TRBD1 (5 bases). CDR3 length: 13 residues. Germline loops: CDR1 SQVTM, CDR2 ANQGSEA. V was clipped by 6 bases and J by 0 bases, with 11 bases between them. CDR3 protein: CSVTVMMNTEAFF. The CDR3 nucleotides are TGCAGCGTGACAGTGATGATGAACACTGAAGCTTTCTTT. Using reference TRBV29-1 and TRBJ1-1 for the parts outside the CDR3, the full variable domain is SAVISQKPSRDICQRGTSLTIQCQVDSQVTMMFWYRQQPGQSLTLIATANQGSEATYESGFVIDKFPISRPNLTFSTLTVSNMSPEDSSIYLCSVTVMMNTEAFFGQGTRLTVV.

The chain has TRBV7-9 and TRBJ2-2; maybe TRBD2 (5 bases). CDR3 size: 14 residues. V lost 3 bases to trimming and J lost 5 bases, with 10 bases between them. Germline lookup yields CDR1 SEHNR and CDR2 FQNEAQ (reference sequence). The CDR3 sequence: CASSLLRVTGELFF. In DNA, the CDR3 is TGTGCCAGCAGCTTGTTGCGGGTGACCGGGGAGCTGTTTTTT.

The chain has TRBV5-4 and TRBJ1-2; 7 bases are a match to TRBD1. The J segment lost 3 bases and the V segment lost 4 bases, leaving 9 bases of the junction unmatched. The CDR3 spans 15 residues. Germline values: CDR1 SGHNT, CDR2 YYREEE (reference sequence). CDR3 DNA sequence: TGTGCCAGCAGCCAGGGAACAGGGGAGGACTATGGCTACACCTTC. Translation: CASSQGTGEDYGYTF.

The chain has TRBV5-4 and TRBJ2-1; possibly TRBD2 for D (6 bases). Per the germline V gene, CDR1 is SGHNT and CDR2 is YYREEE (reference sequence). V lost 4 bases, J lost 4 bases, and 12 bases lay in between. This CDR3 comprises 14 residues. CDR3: CASSPGTLYNEQFF. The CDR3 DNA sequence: TGTGCCAGCAGCCCGGGGACTCTTTACAATGAGCAGTTCTTC.

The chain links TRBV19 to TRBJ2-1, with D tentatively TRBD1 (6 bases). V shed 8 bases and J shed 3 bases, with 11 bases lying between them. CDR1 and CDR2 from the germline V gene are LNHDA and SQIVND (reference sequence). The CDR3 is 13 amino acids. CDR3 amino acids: CASSGTNYNEQFF. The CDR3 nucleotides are TGTGCCAGTTCCGGGACAAACTACAATGAGCAGTTCTTC.

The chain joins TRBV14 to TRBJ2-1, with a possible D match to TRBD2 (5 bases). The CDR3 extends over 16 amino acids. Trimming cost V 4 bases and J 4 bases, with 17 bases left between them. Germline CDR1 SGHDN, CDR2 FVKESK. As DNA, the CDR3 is TGTGCCAGCAGCCCTAAAGCGGAGGAATCATACAATGAGCAGTTCTTC. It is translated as CASSPKAEESYNEQFF.

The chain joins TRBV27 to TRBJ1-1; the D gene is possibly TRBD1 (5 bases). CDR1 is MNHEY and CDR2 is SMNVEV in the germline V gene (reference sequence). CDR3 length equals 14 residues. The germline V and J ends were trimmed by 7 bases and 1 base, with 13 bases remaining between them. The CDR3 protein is CASTLGGANTEAFF. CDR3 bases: TGTGCCAGCACCCTCGGAGGGGCGAACACTGAAGCTTTCTTT.

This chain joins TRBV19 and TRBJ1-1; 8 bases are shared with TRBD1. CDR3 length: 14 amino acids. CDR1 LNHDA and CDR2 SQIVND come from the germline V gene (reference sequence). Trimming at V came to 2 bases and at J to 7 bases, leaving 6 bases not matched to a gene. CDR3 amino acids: CASSILSGGSEAFF. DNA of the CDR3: TGTGCCAGTAGTATATTATCAGGGGGCAGTGAAGCTTTCTTT.

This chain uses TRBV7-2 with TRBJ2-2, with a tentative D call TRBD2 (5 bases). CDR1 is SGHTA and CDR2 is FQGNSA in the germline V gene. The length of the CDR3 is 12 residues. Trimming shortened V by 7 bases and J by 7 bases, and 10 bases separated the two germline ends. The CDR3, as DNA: TGTGCCAGCACCCCGGGGAGCGGGGAGCTGTTTTTT. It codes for CASTPGSGELFF. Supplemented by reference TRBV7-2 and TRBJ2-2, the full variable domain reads GAGVSQSPSNKVTEKGKDVELRCDPISGHTALYWYRQSLGQGLEFLIYFQGNSAPDKSGLPSDRFSAERTGGSVSTLTIQRTQQEDSAVYLCASTPGSGELFFGEGSRLTVL.